The rows below give T cell receptor beta chains drawn from one sample of a study of blood T cell repertoires in COVID-19. Here immunoSEQ multiplex PCR was the method, and the copy in TCRdb shows in-frame clones only, minus some. The table has approximately 220,000 clones, more than 80% seen once. The sample comprised PBMCs or T cells enriched from blood (not recorded which). These receptor sequences come from a woman aged 18 to 35 in a cohort exposed to, infected with or recovered from COVID-19 (not recorded which). The CDR3 runs from the conserved cysteine through the conserved F or W. D genes are given only for firm matches. Size tells how often a clone was seen (once, few, many) or the class of an expanded clone, and some rows leave it out.

abundance: once
v_gene: TRBV7-6
d_gene: TRBD1
j_gene: TRBJ2-2
CDR3nt: TGTGCCAGCAGCTTACGGGACAGGAACACCGGGGAGCTGTTTTTT
CDR3aa: CASSLRDRNTGELFF

abundance: -
v_gene: TRBV24-1
d_gene: -
j_gene: TRBJ1-2
CDR3nt: TGTGCCACCAGTGATGTCGGCGGGGACTATGGCTACACCTTC
CDR3aa: CATSDVGGDYGYTF

abundance: few
v_gene: TRBV12-5
d_gene: TRBD2
j_gene: TRBJ2-7
CDR3nt: TGTGCTAGTGGAGGACTAGCGGGAGTGAAACCCTACGAGCAGTACTTC
CDR3aa: CASGGLAGVKPYEQYF

abundance: -
v_gene: TRBV5-1
d_gene: TRBD1
j_gene: TRBJ1-1
CDR3nt: TGCGCCAGCAGCTTCTCCCCAACAGGGGGCCAAACCGTACTCTTT
CDR3aa: CASSFSPTGGQTVLF

abundance: -
v_gene: TRBV29-1
d_gene: -
j_gene: TRBJ1-5
CDR3nt: TGCAGCGTTGGATCCGGTTATCAGCCCCAGCATTTT
CDR3aa: CSVGSGYQPQHF

abundance: -
v_gene: TRBV5-5
d_gene: TRBD1
j_gene: TRBJ1-1
CDR3nt: TGTGCCAGCAGCAACGACAGGGACACTGAAGCTTTCTTT
CDR3aa: CASSNDRDTEAFF

abundance: -
v_gene: TRBV3-1/TRBV3-2
d_gene: -
j_gene: TRBJ2-1
CDR3nt: TGTGCCAGCAGACCGTCTGCCGGGAGTCGCAATGAGCAGTTCTTC
CDR3aa: CASRPSAGSRNEQFF

abundance: -
v_gene: TRBV24-1
d_gene: -
j_gene: TRBJ1-5
CDR3nt: TGTGCCACCAGTAACCCGGGAGAGTCCAATCAGCCCCAGCATTTT
CDR3aa: CATSNPGESNQPQHF

abundance: -
v_gene: TRBV7-9
d_gene: TRBD2
j_gene: TRBJ2-3
CDR3nt: TGTGCCAGCAGCTCTCCCTCTCGCGGGAGGAACACAGATACGCAGTATTTT
CDR3aa: CASSSPSRGRNTDTQYF

abundance: -
v_gene: TRBV3-1/TRBV3-2
d_gene: TRBD1
j_gene: TRBJ2-1
CDR3nt: TGTGCCAGCAGCCCTCAACGACAGGGGATTTACAATGAGCAGTTCTTC
CDR3aa: CASSPQRQGIYNEQFF

abundance: -
v_gene: TRBV6-1
d_gene: -
j_gene: TRBJ1-1
CDR3nt: TGTGCCAGCAGTGGCGCTGGGGCAGCACCGAACACTGAAGCTTTCTTT
CDR3aa: CASSGAGAAPNTEAFF

abundance: once
v_gene: TRBV19
d_gene: TRBD1
j_gene: TRBJ1-4
CDR3nt: TGTGCCAGTAGTACCCCGACAGGGTTTGGGGAAAAACTGTTTTTT
CDR3aa: CASSTPTGFGEKLFF

abundance: -
v_gene: TRBV18
d_gene: -
j_gene: TRBJ1-3
CDR3nt: TGTGCCAGCTCACCACTGGTCAGGGACTCTGGAAACACCATATATTTT
CDR3aa: CASSPLVRDSGNTIYF

abundance: -
v_gene: TRBV7-9
d_gene: -
j_gene: TRBJ2-1
CDR3nt: TGTGCCAGCAGCTTAGGAACGACAGGTTCGCCGTTCTTC
CDR3aa: CASSLGTTGSPFF

abundance: -
v_gene: TRBV28
d_gene: -
j_gene: TRBJ1-5
CDR3nt: TGTGCCAGCAGCCCGTTAAATCAGCCCCAGCATTTT
CDR3aa: CASSPLNQPQHF

abundance: -
v_gene: TRBV7-3
d_gene: -
j_gene: TRBJ2-1
CDR3nt: TGTGCCAGCAGCCAGACTAGTTACAATGAGCAGTTCTTC
CDR3aa: CASSQTSYNEQFF

abundance: -
v_gene: TRBV5-1
d_gene: TRBD2
j_gene: TRBJ2-2
CDR3nt: TGCGCCAGCAGCCTACCAACTAGCGGGGGAACCTGGGAGCTGTTTTTT
CDR3aa: CASSLPTSGGTWELFF

abundance: -
v_gene: TRBV19
d_gene: -
j_gene: TRBJ1-4
CDR3nt: TGTGCCAGTAGCCCCGGGGTACGCGCAACTAATGAAAAACTGTTTTTT
CDR3aa: CASSPGVRATNEKLFF

abundance: -
v_gene: TRBV7-2
d_gene: -
j_gene: TRBJ2-7
CDR3nt: TGTGCCAGCAGCTTAAGGCAGGCCCTTGCCTACGAGCAGTACTTC
CDR3aa: CASSLRQALAYEQYF

abundance: -
v_gene: TRBV5-1
d_gene: TRBD1
j_gene: TRBJ2-3
CDR3nt: TGCGCCAGCAGCTCCGGGACAGGGGCGTCAGATACGCAGTATTTT
CDR3aa: CASSSGTGASDTQYF